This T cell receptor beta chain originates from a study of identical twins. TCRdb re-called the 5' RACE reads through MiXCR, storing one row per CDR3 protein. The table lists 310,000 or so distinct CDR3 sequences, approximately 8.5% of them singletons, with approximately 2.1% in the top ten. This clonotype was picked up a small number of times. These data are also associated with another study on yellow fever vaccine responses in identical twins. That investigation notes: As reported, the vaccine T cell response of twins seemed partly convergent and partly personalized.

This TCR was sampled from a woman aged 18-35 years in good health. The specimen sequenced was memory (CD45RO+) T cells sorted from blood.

DNA of the CDR3: TGTGCCAGCACACACACCCCGCGGGCAGGGTGGGAGACCCAGTACTTC. It yields the protein CASTHTPRAGWETQYF. The gene calls are TRBV28 and TRBJ2-5; D may be TRBD1 or TRBD2 (5 bases each). The germline V and J ends were trimmed by 7 bases and 5 bases, with 23 bases remaining between them. The CDR3 is 16 residues long. Germline V CDR1 and CDR2: MDHEN, SYDVKM.